A selection of T cell receptor beta chains follows, all from one sample in a study of regulatory T cells in long-lasting Graves disease. TCRdb analysed the multiplex PCR reads with MiXCR anew, one entry per CDR3 protein. Here the sample spans about 440,000 distinct CDR3 sequences, more than 13% being singletons. This sample also appeared in a second study, on T cells in Graves' hyperthyroidism and ophthalmopathy.

Sequenced here: peripheral blood mononuclear cells (PBMCs), sampled at new diagnosis, from a patient treated with antithyroid drugs. The origin of the receptors is a woman in her 30s with Graves disease. Both conserved end residues are part of each CDR3. The D gene is left open where the match is weak. Size is omitted from some rows. Given values are once, few, many or a class for expanded clones.

abundance: many; d_gene: -; v_gene: TRBV11-3; j_gene: TRBJ2-3; CDR3aa: CASSFGQARTTDTQYF; CDR3nt: TGTGCCAGCAGCTTTGGGCAGGCCCGAACCACAGATACGCAGTATTTT
abundance: -; d_gene: -; v_gene: TRBV10-2; j_gene: TRBJ1-5; CDR3aa: CASSEGRTVYQPQHF; CDR3nt: TGCGCCAGCAGTGAGGGTAGGACAGTCTATCAGCCCCAGCATTTT
abundance: -; d_gene: -; v_gene: TRBV28; j_gene: TRBJ2-3; CDR3aa: CASGGRVPSTDTQYF; CDR3nt: TGTGCCAGCGGGGGGCGGGTCCCTAGCACAGATACGCAGTATTTT
abundance: few; d_gene: TRBD1; v_gene: TRBV24-1; j_gene: TRBJ2-1; CDR3aa: CATSDGTASYNEQFF; CDR3nt: TGTGCCACCAGTGATGGGACAGCCTCCTACAATGAGCAGTTCTTC
abundance: -; d_gene: TRBD1; v_gene: TRBV18; j_gene: TRBJ1-5; CDR3aa: CASSPGTGVVNQPQHF; CDR3nt: TGTGCCAGCTCACCAGGGACAGGGGTGGTCAATCAGCCCCAGCATTTT
abundance: many; d_gene: TRBD1; v_gene: TRBV7-9; j_gene: TRBJ2-5; CDR3aa: CASQTGDQETQYF; CDR3nt: TGTGCCAGTCAAACAGGGGACCAAGAGACCCAGTACTTC
abundance: -; d_gene: -; v_gene: TRBV5-5; j_gene: TRBJ2-6; CDR3aa: CAGSPDTPAHSGANVLTF; CDR3nt: TGTGCCGGCAGCCCGGACACCCCCGCCCACTCTGGGGCCAACGTCCTGACTTTC
abundance: -; d_gene: TRBD2; v_gene: TRBV30; j_gene: TRBJ2-7; CDR3aa: CAWSLPPKLAGVYEQYF; CDR3nt: TGTGCCTGGAGTCTCCCTCCCAAACTAGCGGGAGTCTACGAGCAGTACTTC
abundance: -; d_gene: TRBD2; v_gene: TRBV18; j_gene: TRBJ2-1; CDR3aa: CATGTSGRKAFF; CDR3nt: TGTGCCACCGGGACTAGCGGGAGAAAGGCCTTCTTC
abundance: few; d_gene: TRBD1; v_gene: TRBV19; j_gene: TRBJ1-5; CDR3aa: CASSIGRQGAQPQHF; CDR3nt: TGTGCCAGTAGTATAGGGCGCCAGGGGGCACAGCCCCAGCATTTT
abundance: many; d_gene: -; v_gene: TRBV12-3/TRBV12-4; j_gene: TRBJ2-1; CDR3aa: CASSLLAELQGNEQFF; CDR3nt: TGTGCCAGCAGTTTATTGGCAGAATTGCAAGGGAATGAGCAGTTCTTC
abundance: -; d_gene: -; v_gene: TRBV5-1; j_gene: TRBJ1-1; CDR3aa: CATSAGILGTEAFF; CDR3nt: TGCGCCACTTCAGCGGGGATCTTAGGCACGGAAGCTTTCTTT
abundance: many; d_gene: TRBD2; v_gene: TRBV20-1; j_gene: TRBJ2-3; CDR3aa: CNARDLLAGETDTQYF; CDR3nt: TGCAATGCTAGAGATCTGTTAGCGGGAGAAACAGATACGCAGTATTTT
abundance: many; d_gene: TRBD1; v_gene: TRBV12-3/TRBV12-4; j_gene: TRBJ1-3; CDR3aa: CASRPWTGEDGNTIYF; CDR3nt: TGTGCCAGCAGACCCTGGACAGGGGAGGACGGAAACACCATATATTTT
abundance: few; d_gene: -; v_gene: TRBV30; j_gene: TRBJ1-6; CDR3aa: CAWSVGGANSPLHF; CDR3nt: TGTGCCTGGAGTGTCGGCGGAGCAAATTCACCCCTCCACTTT
abundance: many; d_gene: -; v_gene: TRBV9; j_gene: TRBJ2-7; CDR3aa: CASSPTWGGTYEQYF; CDR3nt: TGTGCCAGCAGCCCCACCTGGGGCGGAACCTACGAGCAGTACTTC
abundance: many; d_gene: -; v_gene: TRBV20-1; j_gene: TRBJ2-3; CDR3aa: CSASQEITDTQYF; CDR3nt: TGCAGTGCTAGCCAAGAAATCACAGATACGCAGTATTTT
abundance: many; d_gene: TRBD1; v_gene: TRBV6-5; j_gene: TRBJ2-7; CDR3aa: CASSYPGQGPLREQYF; CDR3nt: TGTGCCAGCAGTTACCCGGGACAGGGGCCGTTACGTGAGCAGTACTTC
abundance: many; d_gene: -; v_gene: TRBV19; j_gene: TRBJ2-5; CDR3aa: CASRTDRIQETQYF; CDR3nt: TGTGCCAGCAGGACCGACAGAATCCAAGAGACCCAGTACTTC
abundance: many; d_gene: TRBD1; v_gene: TRBV11-2; j_gene: TRBJ1-1; CDR3aa: CASSSHRQGGNTEAFF; CDR3nt: TGTGCCAGCAGCTCCCACCGACAGGGCGGGAACACTGAAGCTTTCTTT
abundance: few; d_gene: -; v_gene: TRBV4-1; j_gene: TRBJ2-3; CDR3aa: CASSQEGLESWTDTQYF; CDR3nt: TGCGCCAGCAGCCAAGAGGGGCTCGAGTCGTGGACAGATACGCAGTATTTT
abundance: many; d_gene: -; v_gene: TRBV2; j_gene: TRBJ1-5; CDR3aa: CASSETGTSNQPQHF; CDR3nt: TGTGCCAGCAGTGAGACAGGAACTAGCAATCAGCCCCAGCATTTT
abundance: few; d_gene: TRBD2; v_gene: TRBV20-1; j_gene: TRBJ2-1; CDR3aa: CSATTSGRQFF; CDR3nt: TGCAGTGCCACCACTAGCGGGAGGCAGTTCTTC
abundance: many; d_gene: TRBD2; v_gene: TRBV11-3; j_gene: TRBJ2-1; CDR3aa: CASSPPLSGSQNEQFF; CDR3nt: TGTGCCAGCAGCCCCCCCCTGAGCGGGAGTCAAAATGAGCAGTTCTTC
abundance: many; d_gene: TRBD1; v_gene: TRBV6-1; j_gene: TRBJ1-5; CDR3aa: CASSGTGSSNQPQHF; CDR3nt: TGTGCCAGCAGCGGGACAGGATCTAGCAATCAGCCCCAGCATTTT
abundance: -; d_gene: -; v_gene: TRBV12-3/TRBV12-4; j_gene: TRBJ2-7; CDR3aa: CASSWYGQYEQYF; CDR3nt: TGTGCCAGCAGTTGGTACGGGCAATACGAGCAGTACTTC
abundance: many; d_gene: TRBD1; v_gene: TRBV12-3/TRBV12-4; j_gene: TRBJ2-5; CDR3aa: CASSPGTAEQETQYF; CDR3nt: TGTGCCAGCAGTCCCGGGACAGCAGAACAAGAGACCCAGTACTTC
abundance: -; d_gene: -; v_gene: TRBV19; j_gene: TRBJ1-3; CDR3aa: CASRIIDSFDTIYF; CDR3nt: TGTGCCAGTAGGATAATCGACAGTTTCGACACCATATATTTT
abundance: -; d_gene: -; v_gene: TRBV12-3/TRBV12-4; j_gene: TRBJ2-5; CDR3aa: CASNLGGSIGTQYF; CDR3nt: TGTGCCAGCAATTTAGGGGGGTCGATAGGGACCCAGTACTTC
abundance: many; d_gene: -; v_gene: TRBV6-2/TRBV6-3; j_gene: TRBJ2-5; CDR3aa: CASSGGPKTQYF; CDR3nt: TGTGCCAGCAGTGGGGGGCCGAAGACCCAGTACTTC
abundance: -; d_gene: -; v_gene: TRBV14; j_gene: TRBJ2-7; CDR3aa: CASSQETAGSYEQYF; CDR3nt: TGTGCCAGCAGCCAAGAAACAGCGGGCTCCTACGAGCAGTACTTC
abundance: many; d_gene: -; v_gene: TRBV7-2; j_gene: TRBJ2-5; CDR3aa: CASTRSTQETQYF; CDR3nt: TGTGCCAGCACCCGGTCCACGCAAGAGACCCAGTACTTC
abundance: many; d_gene: TRBD1; v_gene: TRBV20-1; j_gene: TRBJ2-4; CDR3aa: CSARDPGTGRPKNIQYF; CDR3nt: TGCAGTGCTAGAGATCCCGGGACAGGGCGGCCCAAAAACATTCAGTACTTC
abundance: many; d_gene: -; v_gene: TRBV5-1; j_gene: TRBJ2-3; CDR3aa: CASSRGGASATDTQYF; CDR3nt: TGCGCCAGCAGCCGGGGCGGGGCGTCCGCCACAGATACGCAGTATTTT
abundance: -; d_gene: TRBD1; v_gene: TRBV7-9; j_gene: TRBJ2-7; CDR3aa: CASSSTGGAYEQYF; CDR3nt: TGTGCCAGCAGTTCGACAGGGGGCGCGTACGAGCAGTACTTC
abundance: many; d_gene: TRBD1; v_gene: TRBV5-1; j_gene: TRBJ2-1; CDR3aa: CASSFEGQGPNEQFF; CDR3nt: TGCGCCAGCAGCTTCGAGGGACAGGGCCCCAATGAGCAGTTCTTC
abundance: -; d_gene: TRBD2; v_gene: TRBV27; j_gene: TRBJ2-1; CDR3aa: CAGSYSGGTYNEQFF; CDR3nt: TGTGCCGGCAGTTACAGCGGGGGGACCTACAATGAGCAGTTCTTC